The 25 T cell receptor beta chains below all came from one sample that was sequenced in a study of blood T cell repertoires in COVID-19. The table came from immunoSEQ multiplex PCR; TCRdb's copy has only in-frame clones and leaves some out. The repertoire holds fewer than 40,000 clones, with 88% as singletons. The source material was peripheral blood. These receptors all stem from a man aged 60-69 years with active COVID-19.

The chain couples TRBV19 to TRBJ2-7; 11 positions match TRBD2. V trimming: 2 bases; J trimming: 0 bases; junction bases outside the gene matches: 3. From germline, CDR1 is LNHDA and CDR2 SQIVND (reference sequence). There are 16 residues in the CDR3. CDR3 in amino acids: CASSILAGGLSYEQYF. DNA of the CDR3: TGTGCCAGTAGTATACTAGCGGGAGGCCTCTCCTACGAGCAGTACTTC.

The CDR3 bases are TGTGCCAGCAGCCCCGGACAGGGGAGGTGGGACGAGCAGTACTTC. Translation gives CASSPGQGRWDEQYF. This chain links TRBV4-2 with TRBJ2-7, with 9 bases fitting TRBD1. V lost 4 bases and J lost 5; bases outside the gene matches: 9. The CDR3 runs 15 residues. CDR1 is LGHNA and CDR2 is YNFKEQ in the germline V gene.

The DNA for the CDR3 is TGCGCCAGCAGTCGACAGGGGGTCGACACTGAAGCTTTCTTT. Amino acids: CASSRQGVDTEAFF. J is TRBJ1-1 and V is TRBV4-1; TRBD1 aligns across 9 bases. With V trimmed by 6 bases and J by 3 bases, 5 bases remained unmatched. This CDR3 is built from 14 residues. CDR1 is MGHRA and CDR2 is YSYEKL in the germline V gene.

The rearrangement uses TRBV18 and TRBJ1-1; 7 bases are shared with TRBD1. This CDR3 contains 16 residues. V shed 3 bases and J 0 bases; nucleotides not matched to a gene: 7. Per germline, CDR1 KGHSH and CDR2 LQKENI. The CDR3 loop is CASSPQGQGVNTEAFF. The CDR3 DNA sequence: TGTGCCAGCTCACCGCAAGGGCAGGGGGTGAACACTGAAGCTTTCTTT.

The rearrangement links TRBV9 to TRBJ1-1, with D perhaps matching TRBD1 (5 bases). Germline loops: CDR1 SGDLS, CDR2 YYNGEE. The CDR3 runs 17 residues. V was pared by 6 bases and J by 1 base, with 22 bases between. DNA of the CDR3: TGTGCCAGCAACCCTTCTGGGGGGGGTTCCCCGAACACTGAAGCTTTCTTT. Residues: CASNPSGGGSPNTEAFF.

The genes are TRBV5-1 and TRBJ2-3, with 8 bases identical to TRBD2. The germline V gene encodes CDR1 SGHRS and CDR2 YFSETQ. Trimming took 4 bases from V and 8 from J; bases not matched to a gene: 9. This CDR3 region has 14 residues. In DNA, the CDR3 is TGCGCCAGCAGCCTACTAGCGGAGGTCGGTACGCAGTATTTT. The encoded protein is CASSLLAEVGTQYF.

V and J are TRBV27 and TRBJ2-1; D uncertain. Per germline, CDR1 MNHEY and CDR2 SMNVEV (reference sequence). The CDR3 contains 14 residues. V was clipped by 5 bases and J by 3 bases, with 11 bases between them. This CDR3 is CASSAVADYNEQFF. CDR3 bases: TGTGCCAGCAGTGCCGTGGCAGACTACAATGAGCAGTTCTTC.

This clone came up a few times. The rearrangement uses TRBV27 and TRBJ2-3; D is possibly TRBD2 (6 bases). Per the germline V gene, CDR1 is MNHEY and CDR2 is SMNVEV (reference sequence). V gave up 6 bases and J gave up 2 bases, with 9 bases separating them. The CDR3 spans 13 residues. For the CDR3, the DNA is TGTGCCAGCAGGCGGACTAACACAGATACGCAGTATTTT. As protein: CASRRTNTDTQYF.

The J gene is TRBJ1-5, the V gene TRBV28, with TRBD1 matching 9 bases. The V gene's germline CDR1 is MDHEN and CDR2 SYDVKM. With V trimmed by 6 bases and J by 2 bases, 8 bases remained unmatched. This CDR3 comprises 16 residues. The CDR3 DNA is TGTGCCAGCAGCAAACACAGGGGGCCGGGCAATCAGCCCCAGCATTTT. Translated: CASSKHRGPGNQPQHF.

This chain uses TRBV19 with TRBJ1-1; possible D gene TRBD1, 5 bases. The V gene lost 8 bases and the J gene lost 5 bases, with 24 bases spanning the gap. The germline CDR1 and CDR2 sequences are LNHDA and SQIVND (reference sequence). The CDR3 totals 16 residues. The CDR3 DNA follows: TGTGCCAGTTCCCCCCTGGGTAGGGGTGGAGGGACTGAAGCTTTCTTT. It codes for CASSPLGRGGGTEAFF.

The rearrangement joins TRBV3-1 (or the pseudogene TRBV3-2) to TRBJ2-3; the D gene is possibly TRBD2 (5 bases). CDR1 and CDR2 (germline): LGHDT, YNNKEL (reference sequence). The ends were cut back, 2 bases at V and 8 bases at J, with 11 bases in the middle. This CDR3 is built from 13 residues. CDR3 in DNA: TGTGCCAGCAGCCAATCCCTAGCAGTTACGCAGTATTTT. Translation: CASSQSLAVTQYF.

This chain links TRBV28 with TRBJ1-1, with 9 bases identical to TRBD1. The CDR3 runs to 15 residues. Germline V gene data show CDR1 as MDHEN and CDR2 as SYDVKM. Trimming at V came to 5 bases and at J to 4 bases, leaving 8 bases not matched to a gene. CDR3 in DNA: TGTGCCAGCAGTCCCACCGGGACAGGGATCACTGAAGCTTTCTTT. Translation gives CASSPTGTGITEAFF.

This clone was counted a few times. This rearrangement joins TRBV28 to TRBJ2-7; TRBD2 aligns across 8 bases. The J segment lost 4 bases and the V segment lost 3 bases, leaving 8 bases of the junction unmatched. CDR1 is MDHEN and CDR2 is SYDVKM in the germline V gene. The CDR3 is 15 amino acids. CDR3 residues: CASSFSGSNHYEQYF. CDR3 nucleotide sequence: TGTGCCAGCAGTTTCAGCGGGAGTAATCATTACGAGCAGTACTTC.

The chain employs TRBV11-3 and TRBJ2-1; tentatively, D is TRBD1 (5 bases). The V and J ends lost 3 bases and 7 bases respectively, with 10 bases between them. The CDR3 runs 13 residues. Germline-derived CDR1 and CDR2 are SGHNT and YENEEA. CDR3 sequence reads: CASSFNRGNEQFF. The CDR3 bases are TGTGCCAGCAGCTTTAATAGGGGAAATGAGCAGTTCTTC.

In regard to this clone: A read error may produce the germline difference seen at one junction end. V is TRBV14 and J is TRBJ2-5; tentative D call: TRBD1 (6 bases). The CDR3 has 18 amino acids. CDR1 SGHDN and CDR2 FVKESK come from the germline V gene. The CDR3 sequence: CASSPIGGQPNLREAQYF. The CDR3 DNA follows: TGTGCCAGCAGCCCAATAGGAGGACAGCCCAACCTAAGAGAGGCCCAGTACTTC. The variable domain in full, completed from reference TRBV14 and TRBJ2-5, reads EAGVTQFPSHSVIEKGQTVTLRCDPISGHDNLYWYRRVMGKEIKFLLHFVKESKQDESGMPNNRFLAERTGGTYSTLKVQPAELEDSGVYFCASSPIGGQPNLREAQYFGPGTRLLVL.

The chain is built from TRBV28 and TRBJ1-5; no clear D gene. The CDR3 runs 14 residues. V lost 11 bases and J lost 1, with 15 bases in between. CDR1 and CDR2 from the germline V gene are MDHEN and SYDVKM. The CDR3 nucleotides read TGTGCCTCGACTCCTTCTTGGAGCAATCAGCCCCAGCATTTT. Residues: CASTPSWSNQPQHF. Looking up the rest from reference TRBV28 and TRBJ1-5 gives the full variable domain: DVKVTQSSRYLVKRTGEKVFLECVQDMDHENMFWYRQDPGLGLRLIYFSYDVKMKEKGDIPEGYSVSREKKERFSLILESASTNQTSMYLCASTPSWSNQPQHFGDGTRLSIL.

This chain connects TRBV18 to TRBJ2-2; 8 nucleotides agree with TRBD2. In germline, CDR1 is KGHSH, CDR2 LQKENI. This CDR3 contains 15 residues. With V trimmed by 4 bases and J by 4 bases, 5 bases remained unmatched. In DNA, the CDR3 is TGTGCCAGCTCACTGGGACTAGTTGGCACCGGGGAGCTGTTTTTT. Translating it yields CASSLGLVGTGELFF.

The chain joins TRBV11-2 to TRBJ2-7; 9 bases are shared with TRBD2. The junction had 7 bases not matched to a gene; V was cut back by 0 bases and J by 4 bases. In germline, CDR1 is SGHAT, CDR2 FQNNGV. The CDR3 runs 16 residues. The CDR3: CASSLDLASGVYEQYF. The CDR3 coding sequence is TGTGCCAGCAGCTTAGATCTCGCTAGCGGGGTATACGAGCAGTACTTC. Full variable domain (remainder filled in from reference TRBV11-2 and TRBJ2-7): EAGVAQSPRYKIIEKRQSVAFWCNPISGHATLYWYQQILGQGPKLLIQFQNNGVVDDSQLPKDRFSAERLKGVDSTLKIQPAKLEDSAVYLCASSLDLASGVYEQYFGPGTRLTVT.

The genes are TRBV7-9 and TRBJ1-1, with D maybe TRBD1 (6 bases). V was trimmed by 2 bases and J by 7 bases, leaving 17 bases between them. The CDR3 has 15 residues. Per germline, CDR1 SEHNR and CDR2 FQNEAQ (reference sequence). In nucleotides, the CDR3 is TGTGCCAGCAGCTTACAAGGCAGGGGAGGGGGTGAAGCTTTCTTT. It codes for CASSLQGRGGGEAFF.

In this sample, this clone turned up once. The V call is TRBV29-1, the J call TRBJ1-1; no clear D. From germline, CDR1 is SQVTM and CDR2 ANQGSEA. This CDR3 is built from 12 residues. The V and J ends lost 2 bases and 1 base respectively, with 5 bases between them. The CDR3 nucleotides are TGCAGCGTTGAACGAGGGAACACTGAAGCTTTCTTT. Translation gives CSVERGNTEAFF.

The chain recombines TRBV7-9 with TRBJ2-6; D perhaps matches TRBD2 (6 bases). The length of the CDR3 is 15 residues. Deletions cut 0 bases from V and 3 bases from J, with 6 bases between. Germline-derived CDR1 and CDR2 are SEHNR and FQNEAQ (reference sequence). The CDR3 is CASSLAEGGANVLTF. The CDR3 nucleotides are TGTGCCAGCAGCTTAGCGGAGGGTGGGGCCAACGTCCTGACTTTC. Filled out from reference TRBV7-9 and TRBJ2-6, the complete variable domain reads DTGVSQNPRHKITKRGQNVTFRCDPISEHNRLYWYRQTLGQGPEFLTYFQNEAQLEKSRLLSDRFSAERPKGSFSTLEIQRTEQGDSAMYLCASSLAEGGANVLTFGAGSRLTVL.

The chain uses TRBV5-1 and TRBJ2-2; 10 positions agree with TRBD2. Trimming removed 0 bases from V and 5 bases from J; junction bases left unmatched: 13. The CDR3 loop spans 19 amino acids. Germline lookup yields CDR1 SGHRS and CDR2 YFSETQ. CDR3 DNA sequence: TGCGCCAGCAGCTTGGTTCCTAGCGGGAGAGGGAGAGATACCGGGGAGCTGTTTTTT. Translating gives CASSLVPSGRGRDTGELFF.

This chain joins TRBV6-6 and TRBJ1-2; D is unclear. The germline V gene has CDR1 MNHNY and CDR2 SVGAGI (reference sequence). The germline V and J ends were trimmed by 0 bases and 6 bases, with 11 bases remaining between them. This CDR3 is built from 14 residues. The CDR3, as DNA: TGTGCCAGCAGTTACTCTCCGGGAAACAATGGCTACACCTTC. Its protein is CASSYSPGNNGYTF.

CDR3 sequence: CASSAGTGGFRTGELFF. CDR3 DNA: TGCGCCAGCAGCGCCGGGACAGGTGGGTTCCGGACCGGGGAGCTGTTTTTT. The V call is TRBV5-1, the J call TRBJ2-2; 8 bases agree with TRBD1. The ends lost 4 bases at V and 5 bases at J; junction bases unmatched: 13. Germline V gene data show CDR1 as SGHRS and CDR2 as YFSETQ. The CDR3 is made up of 17 amino acids.

The chain combines TRBV27 with TRBJ2-1, with 7 bases that match TRBD1. Germline-derived CDR1 and CDR2 are MNHEY and SMNVEV (reference sequence). The CDR3 extends over 12 amino acids. V trimming: 5 bases; J trimming: 9 bases; junction bases outside the gene matches: 4. CDR3 DNA sequence: TGTGCCAGCAGTGATACAGGGGTTGAGCAGTTCTTC. This translates into CASSDTGVEQFF.